Following are 27 T cell receptor beta chains from one sample sequenced in a study of shared clonotypes between healthy human individuals. Sequenced by immunoSEQ multiplex PCR; TCRdb stores in-frame clones only, minus some. The sample includes under 1 million clones, about 92% of them seen just once. Naive CD8 populations comprised CD45RO-negative cells positively selected for CCR7, excluding terminally differentiated effector memory CD45RA+ cells. Sequenced: naive CD8+ T cells sorted from blood. Receptors were obtained from a man younger than 40 in good health.

The chain joins TRBV6-5 to TRBJ1-1, with a weak D call TRBD1 (5 bases). V was trimmed by 5 bases and J by 4 bases, leaving 11 bases between them. This CDR3 is 13 amino acids long. Germline V CDR1 and CDR2: MNHEY, SVGAGI. CDR3 sequence: CASSKWDLTEAFF. The DNA of the CDR3 is TGTGCCAGCAGTAAGTGGGACCTCACTGAAGCTTTCTTT.

The J gene is TRBJ2-5, the V gene TRBV7-8; D possibly corresponds to TRBD2 (6 bases). The V gene lost 0 bases and the J gene lost 3 bases, with 17 bases spanning the gap. The germline V gene encodes CDR1 SGHVS and CDR2 FQNEAQ. This CDR3 contains 17 residues. The CDR3 sequence: CASSLATSPLEEETQYF. The CDR3 DNA is TGTGCCAGCAGCTTAGCAACTAGCCCTCTTGAGGAAGAGACCCAGTACTTC.

The chain employs TRBV7-9 and TRBJ2-3; D not resolved. CDR3 length: 16 residues. The V end was cut by 6 bases, the J end by 0 bases, with 16 bases between. Germline CDR1 reads SEHNR; CDR2 reads FQNEAQ (reference sequence). The CDR3 reads CASRRIGEASTDTQYF. The CDR3 DNA is TGTGCCAGCAGAAGAATCGGCGAAGCTAGCACAGATACGCAGTATTTT.

This chain uses TRBV6-5 with TRBJ2-7; no clear D. Germline V CDR1 and CDR2: MNHEY, SVGAGI. The CDR3 sequence is 14 residues long. V dropped 0 bases and J dropped 2 bases, with 8 bases sitting between them. Here the CDR3 DNA reads TGTGCCAGCAGTTACTCCGTAGAGACCTACGAGCAGTACTTC. Translated: CASSYSVETYEQYF.

This chain uses TRBV14 with TRBJ2-7; 9 bases line up with TRBD2. Germline loops: CDR1 SGHDN, CDR2 FVKESK. CDR3 length: 19 amino acids. The trim removed 0 bases at V and 1 base at J, leaving 13 bases unmatched. In DNA, the CDR3 is TGTGCCAGCAGCCAAGATATCGGAGTAGAAACTAGCGGGTCCTACGAGCAGTACTTC. Its translation: CASSQDIGVETSGSYEQYF. The whole variable domain, filled in from reference TRBV14 and TRBJ2-7, reads EAGVTQFPSHSVIEKGQTVTLRCDPISGHDNLYWYRRVMGKEIKFLLHFVKESKQDESGMPNNRFLAERTGGTYSTLKVQPAELEDSGVYFCASSQDIGVETSGSYEQYFGPGTRLTVT.

V usage is TRBV9 and J usage is TRBJ1-1; D is uncertain. Germline V gene sequence: CDR1 SGDLS, CDR2 YYNGEE. This CDR3 has 15 residues. The V and J ends lost 4 bases and 1 base respectively, with 14 bases between them. Here the CDR3 reads CASSPDGGANTEAFF. Written as DNA, the CDR3 is TGTGCCAGCAGCCCGGACGGAGGCGCGAACACTGAAGCTTTCTTT.

The chain couples TRBV7-6 to TRBJ1-2, with unresolved D. V was trimmed by 5 bases and J by 8 bases, leaving 15 bases between them. CDR1 and CDR2 (germline): SGHVS, FNYEAQ. CDR3 length equals 13 residues. This CDR3 is CASSQYNRYGYTF. CDR3 in DNA: TGTGCCAGCAGCCAATATAACAGATACGGCTACACCTTC.

The J gene is TRBJ2-1, the V gene TRBV4-1; D could derive from TRBD1 or TRBD2 (5 bases each). Per the germline V gene, CDR1 is MGHRA and CDR2 is YSYEKL. The CDR3 covers 16 residues. The V end was cut by 4 bases, the J end by 8 bases, with 21 bases between. In nucleotides, the CDR3 is TGCGCCAGCAGCCGAGCGTCGGGACCTTCTGAGGATGAGCAGTTCTTC. Amino acid sequence: CASSRASGPSEDEQFF.

This clone was counted a single time. This chain joins TRBV27 and TRBJ2-1; 11 bases match TRBD2. Losses at the gene ends were 4 bases for V and 4 bases for J; bases not matched to a gene: 6. The CDR3 runs 16 residues. Germline assignment: CDR1 MNHEY and CDR2 SMNVEV (reference sequence). CDR3 sequence reads: CASSSGTSGDYNEQFF. The DNA for the CDR3 is TGTGCCAGCAGTTCCGGGACTAGCGGAGATTACAATGAGCAGTTCTTC.

The chain uses TRBV2 and TRBJ2-1; 9 positions agree with TRBD1. In germline, CDR1 is SNHLY, CDR2 FYNNEI. The junction had 5 bases not matched to a gene; V was cut back by 5 bases and J by 3 bases. The CDR3 has 15 amino acids. CDR3 region: CASSRQGGIYNEQFF. Here the CDR3 DNA reads TGTGCCAGCAGTCGACAGGGGGGGATCTACAATGAGCAGTTCTTC.

The rearrangement joins TRBV14 to TRBJ2-7; perhaps TRBD1 as D (6 bases). The CDR3 has 16 amino acids. With 4 bases removed from V and 3 bases from J, the gap between germline ends came to 19 bases. Germline V CDR1 and CDR2: SGHDN, FVKESK. CDR3 nucleotide sequence: TGTGCCAGCAGCCGAATCGGACAGCAACCCATCTACGAGCAGTACTTC. Protein sequence: CASSRIGQQPIYEQYF. Combining the CDR3 with reference TRBV14 and TRBJ2-7 gives the whole variable domain EAGVTQFPSHSVIEKGQTVTLRCDPISGHDNLYWYRRVMGKEIKFLLHFVKESKQDESGMPNNRFLAERTGGTYSTLKVQPAELEDSGVYFCASSRIGQQPIYEQYFGPGTRLTVT.

This rearrangement joins TRBV5-1 to TRBJ2-7; D uncertain. CDR1 SGHRS and CDR2 YFSETQ come from the germline V gene. Trimming took 2 bases from V and 5 from J, leaving 8 bases between them. CDR3 size: 12 residues. Written as DNA, the CDR3 is TGCGCCAGCAGCTTCCCTGGAGACGAGCAGTACTTC. This sequence encodes CASSFPGDEQYF.

This chain joins TRBV7-9 and TRBJ2-3; no clear D gene. CDR1 is SEHNR, CDR2 FQNEAQ, per germline (reference sequence). This CDR3 spans 14 amino acids. Trimming stripped 5 bases from V and 4 bases from J, with 13 bases between. CDR3: CASSAPGLPDTQYF. The CDR3, as DNA: TGTGCCAGCAGCGCCCCCGGGCTACCAGATACGCAGTATTTT.

This clone was seen only once. The chain is built from TRBV4-1 and TRBJ2-7; 13 bases match TRBD2. CDR3 size: 19 residues. Per germline, CDR1 MGHRA and CDR2 YSYEKL. The J segment lost 5 bases and the V segment lost 0 bases, leaving 13 bases of the junction unmatched. This CDR3 reads CASSQDQTSGRGKLNEQYF. CDR3 DNA sequence: TGCGCCAGCAGCCAAGACCAAACTAGCGGGAGGGGAAAACTAAACGAGCAGTACTTC.

The J gene is TRBJ2-5, the V gene TRBV11-3; 16 bases are a match to TRBD2. CDR3 length: 19 amino acids. Germline V gene sequence: CDR1 SGHNT, CDR2 YENEEA. The trim removed 5 bases at V and 3 bases at J, leaving 12 bases unmatched. CDR3: CASSPGLAGGPIREETQYF. In DNA form, the CDR3 reads TGTGCCAGCAGCCCGGGACTAGCGGGAGGGCCTATAAGGGAAGAGACCCAGTACTTC.

This chain joins TRBV4-1 and TRBJ2-7; D gene ambiguous. The CDR3 totals 14 residues. Trimming took 2 bases from V and 4 from J, leaving 12 bases between them. Per germline, CDR1 MGHRA and CDR2 YSYEKL. This CDR3 is CASSQHSSSYEQYF. The CDR3 region has the DNA TGCGCCAGCAGCCAACACTCTTCCTCGTACGAGCAGTACTTC.

The chain couples TRBV27 to TRBJ2-1; no definite D call. V was pared by 5 bases and J by 0 bases, with 8 bases between. The CDR3 runs to 14 residues. Germline-derived CDR1 and CDR2 are MNHEY and SMNVEV (reference sequence). CDR3 amino acids: CASSPDFSYNEQFF. The CDR3 DNA reads TGTGCCAGCAGTCCCGACTTCTCCTACAATGAGCAGTTCTTC.

Notes on this clone: The same CDR3 also results from other DNA sequences found in this sample. V and J are TRBV29-1 and TRBJ2-7, with D perhaps matching TRBD1 or TRBD2 (5 bases each). The germline V gene has CDR1 SQVTM and CDR2 ANQGSEA. The CDR3 contains 10 residues. V lost 7 bases and J 4 bases, leaving 8 bases between the germline ends. In DNA, the CDR3 is TGCAGCGCTGGGGGTTACGAGCAGTACTTC. Protein sequence: CSAGGYEQYF.

V and J are TRBV5-1 and TRBJ2-2; D possibly corresponds to TRBD2 (6 bases). Germline lookup yields CDR1 SGHRS and CDR2 YFSETQ. The CDR3 length is 19 residues. The V end was cut by 0 bases, the J end by 10 bases, with 28 bases between. CDR3 DNA sequence: TGCGCCAGCAGCTTGGTAACCCTGCCCCTCAGACTAGATGAGGAGGAGCTGTTTTTT. Its protein product is CASSLVTLPLRLDEEELFF.

The rearrangement links TRBV2 to TRBJ2-1; 11 nucleotides match TRBD2. The CDR3 contains 14 residues. V lost 6 bases to trimming and J lost 10 bases; unmatched junction nucleotides: 8. CDR1 and CDR2 from the germline V gene are SNHLY and FYNNEI. CDR3 protein: CASRSLAGEREQFF. The CDR3 DNA sequence: TGTGCCAGCAGATCACTAGCGGGAGAACGAGAGCAGTTCTTC.

This clone was detected only once. The V and J genes are TRBV29-1 and TRBJ1-2, with D possibly matching TRBD1 (5 bases). V gave up 1 base and J gave up 4 bases, with 13 bases separating them. The germline V gene encodes CDR1 SQVTM and CDR2 ANQGSEA. CDR3 length: 14 residues. The CDR3: CSVEAQGRIYGYTF. CDR3 nucleotides: TGCAGCGTTGAAGCCCAGGGACGGATCTATGGCTACACCTTC.

The rearrangement joins TRBV27 to TRBJ2-2, with 9 bases matching TRBD1. CDR1 MNHEY and CDR2 SMNVEV come from the germline V gene (reference sequence). V shed 3 bases and J 5 bases; nucleotides not matched to a gene: 10. The CDR3 is made up of 17 amino acids. DNA for the CDR3: TGTGCCAGCAGTTTCGTAGAGTGGACAGGGGTTACCGGGGAGCTGTTTTTT. It translates to CASSFVEWTGVTGELFF.

The J gene is TRBJ1-1, the V gene TRBV7-9; no definite D call. From germline, CDR1 is SEHNR and CDR2 FQNEAQ (reference sequence). This CDR3 is 14 amino acids long. Trimming left V 2 bases short and J 5 bases short, with 12 bases between. CDR3 residues: CASSLQQLGTEAFF. CDR3 nucleotides: TGTGCCAGCAGCTTACAACAGTTGGGGACTGAAGCTTTCTTT.

This clone has just one count. The V and J genes are TRBV30 and TRBJ1-5; 10 nucleotides align to TRBD1. The CDR3 spans 15 residues. Germline CDR1 and CDR2: GTSNPN and SVGIG (reference sequence). Trimming cost V 0 bases and J 5 bases; bases outside gene matches: 4. The CDR3 region is CAWSVRQGAYQPQHF. CDR3 nucleotides: TGTGCCTGGAGTGTGAGACAGGGGGCATATCAGCCCCAGCATTTT.

This chain joins TRBV7-2 and TRBJ2-7; D call uncertain. The CDR3 contains 14 residues. CDR1 is SGHTA, CDR2 FQGNSA, per germline. V shed 4 bases and J shed 3 bases, with 13 bases lying between them. The CDR3 protein is CASSSDAVFYEQYF. CDR3 bases: TGTGCCAGCAGCTCGGACGCAGTTTTCTACGAGCAGTACTTC.

The sample holds one count of this clone. The chain has TRBV27 and TRBJ1-2, with D hard to call. The CDR3 loop spans 14 amino acids. Deletions cut 3 bases from V and 3 bases from J, with 11 bases between. Germline V gene lookup returns CDR1 MNHEY and CDR2 SMNVEV (reference sequence). CDR3 protein: CASSFAGAYYGYTF. In nucleotides, the CDR3 is TGTGCCAGCAGTTTTGCCGGAGCCTACTATGGCTACACCTTC.

The chain uses TRBV27 and TRBJ2-1; D is possibly TRBD1 (6 bases). The CDR3 runs to 15 residues. Germline CDR1 reads MNHEY; CDR2 reads SMNVEV (reference sequence). V lost 5 bases and J 0 bases, leaving 11 bases between the germline ends. In DNA, the CDR3 is TGTGCCAGCAGTATTTACAGGGACTCCTACAATGAGCAGTTCTTC. Protein sequence: CASSIYRDSYNEQFF.